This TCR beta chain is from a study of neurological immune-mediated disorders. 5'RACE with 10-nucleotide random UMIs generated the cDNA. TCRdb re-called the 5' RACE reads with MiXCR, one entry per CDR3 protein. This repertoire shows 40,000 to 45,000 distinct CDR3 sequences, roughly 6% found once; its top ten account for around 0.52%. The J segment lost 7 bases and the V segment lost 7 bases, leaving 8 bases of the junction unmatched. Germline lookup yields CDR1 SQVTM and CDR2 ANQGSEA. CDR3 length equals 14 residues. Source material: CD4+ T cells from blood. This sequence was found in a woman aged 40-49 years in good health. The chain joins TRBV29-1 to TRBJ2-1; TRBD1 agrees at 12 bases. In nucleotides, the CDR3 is TGCAGCGGTGGACCGGGACAGGGGGCGAATGAGCAGTTCTTC. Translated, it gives CSGGPGQGANEQFF.